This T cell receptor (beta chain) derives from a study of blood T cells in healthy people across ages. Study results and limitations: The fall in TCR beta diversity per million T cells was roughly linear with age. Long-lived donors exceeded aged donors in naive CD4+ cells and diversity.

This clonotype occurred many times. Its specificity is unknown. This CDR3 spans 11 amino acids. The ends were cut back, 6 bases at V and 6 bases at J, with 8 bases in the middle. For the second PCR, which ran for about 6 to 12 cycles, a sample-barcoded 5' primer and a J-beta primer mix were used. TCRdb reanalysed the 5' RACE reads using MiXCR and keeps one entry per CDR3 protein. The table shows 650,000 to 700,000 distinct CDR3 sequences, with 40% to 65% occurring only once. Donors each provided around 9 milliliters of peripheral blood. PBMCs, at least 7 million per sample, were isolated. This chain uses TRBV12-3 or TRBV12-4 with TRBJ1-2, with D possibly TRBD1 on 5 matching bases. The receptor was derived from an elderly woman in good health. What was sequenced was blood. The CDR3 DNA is TGTGCCAGCAGGGCAGGGAATGGCTACACCTTC. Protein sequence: CASRAGNGYTF.